The following is a TCR beta chain sequence with its context. These data originate in a study of blood T cell repertoires in COVID-19. Measured with immunoSEQ multiplex PCR; TCRdb has only the in-frame clones, and not every one. The sample carries some 250,000 clones, around nine tenths recorded once. The V gene lost 3 bases and the J gene lost 4 bases, with 15 bases spanning the gap. Germline CDR1 KGHSH, CDR2 LQKENI. This CDR3 contains 15 residues. This sequence was found in a woman aged 60-70 years with COVID-19, enrolled during active disease. Sequences were obtained from peripheral blood. V and J are TRBV18 and TRBJ1-2; weak D call: TRBD1 (5 bases). The CDR3 protein is CASSPSTEPTYGYTF. In DNA form, the CDR3 reads TGTGCCAGCTCACCCTCGACAGAACCTACCTATGGCTACACCTTC.